What follows is one TCR beta chain and its context. The antigen is undetermined. The data are from a study of Ad26.COV2.S vaccination and SARS-CoV-2 variants. The V end was cut by 5 bases, the J end by 1 base, with 8 bases between. Germline V lookup: CDR1 MDHEN, CDR2 SYDVKM. The length of the CDR3 is 13 residues. Notes on the study in general: The placebo group had lower spike-specific TCR breadth than the vaccine recipients did. In TCR breadth and depth analyses, total T cell responses may have been underestimated.

The data were produced by immunoSEQ multiplex PCR, yet TCRdb's version contains in-frame clones alone and is incomplete. The sample includes some 190,000 clones, roughly 87% of them seen just once. The TCR comes from a human donor who had recovered from COVID-19. This material consisted of peripheral blood, taken after recovery from COVID-19. V is TRBV28 and J is TRBJ1-1; D is undetermined. The CDR3 reads CASSLGWNTEAFF. Here the CDR3 DNA reads TGTGCCAGCAGTCTAGGCTGGAACACTGAAGCTTTCTTT.